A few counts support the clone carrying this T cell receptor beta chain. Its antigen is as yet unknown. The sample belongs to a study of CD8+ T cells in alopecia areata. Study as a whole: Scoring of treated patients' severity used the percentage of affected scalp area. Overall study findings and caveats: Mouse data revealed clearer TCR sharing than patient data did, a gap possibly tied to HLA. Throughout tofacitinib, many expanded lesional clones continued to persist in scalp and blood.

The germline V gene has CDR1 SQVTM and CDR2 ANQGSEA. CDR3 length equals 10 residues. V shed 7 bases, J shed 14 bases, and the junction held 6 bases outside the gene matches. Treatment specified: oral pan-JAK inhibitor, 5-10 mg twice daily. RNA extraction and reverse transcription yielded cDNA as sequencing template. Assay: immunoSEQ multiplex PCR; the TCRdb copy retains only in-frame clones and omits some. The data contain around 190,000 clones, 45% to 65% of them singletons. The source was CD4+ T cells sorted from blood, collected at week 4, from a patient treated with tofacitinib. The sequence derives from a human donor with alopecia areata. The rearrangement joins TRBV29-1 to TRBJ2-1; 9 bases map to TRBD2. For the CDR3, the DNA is TGCAGCGCCGTTAGCGGGAGCAAGTTCTTC. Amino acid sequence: CSAVSGSKFF.